This entry describes one TCR beta chain. Its specificity is not known. The study ran its PCR with 60 Vbeta and 13 Jbeta primers. Some clones are missing from TCRdb's copy, which holds only in-frame ones; the method was immunoSEQ multiplex PCR. Found here are fewer than 150,000 clones; the top ten clones hold roughly 2%. These data come from a study of cytomegalovirus exposure and HLA in healthy donors. General study findings and limits: Donors were assumed by presence/absence analyses to have roughly uniform sequencing depth. Researchers counted 180 or so TCR beta chains as cytomegalovirus-associated.

The sequence was obtained from a woman aged 55-69 years in good health and CMV-seronegative. The material sequenced was PBMCs.

The CDR3, as DNA: TGTGCCAGCGTCGGACAGGGACCCTACGAGCAGTACTTC. Translation: CASVGQGPYEQYF. The chain links TRBV6-5 to TRBJ2-7, with 8 bases that match TRBD1. V lost 8 bases and J lost 2; bases outside the gene matches: 5. Germline CDR1 MNHEY, CDR2 SVGAGI. This CDR3 spans 13 amino acids.